Shown below are 21 T cell receptor beta chains from a single sample sequenced in a study of cytomegalovirus exposure and HLA in healthy donors. With 60 Vbeta and 13 Jbeta primers, the PCR was carried out. TCRdb's copy holds only in-frame clones and misses some; the assay was immunoSEQ multiplex PCR. This table has 180,000 or so clones, roughly 74% appearing once. Source material: PBMCs. All receptors come from a female donor in good health and CMV-seronegative.

This clone is a singleton in its sample. The genes are TRBV7-2 and TRBJ2-7; 8 positions agree with TRBD1. V gave up 4 bases and J gave up 5 bases; unmatched junction bases: 10. Germline loops: CDR1 SGHTA, CDR2 FQGNSA. The CDR3 sequence is 15 residues long. The CDR3 DNA reads TGTGCCAGCAGCTCCAATCGACAGGGGTACAACGAGCAGTACTTC. Translating it yields CASSSNRQGYNEQYF.

This clone was seen only once. V is TRBV5-1 and J is TRBJ1-1, with unresolved D. This CDR3 has 13 residues. Germline assignment: CDR1 SGHRS and CDR2 YFSETQ. Trimming cost V 3 bases and J 0 bases, with 6 bases left between them. Here the CDR3 reads CASSSAVNTEAFF. The CDR3 region has the DNA TGCGCCAGCAGCTCCGCAGTGAACACTGAAGCTTTCTTT.

The V gene is TRBV6-1, the J gene TRBJ2-3; a possible D gene is TRBD1 (6 bases). The CDR3 spans 13 residues. Trimming stripped 6 bases from V and 3 bases from J, with 10 bases between. Germline CDR1 is MNHNS and CDR2 is SASEGT. CDR3 DNA sequence: TGTGCCAGCAGACAAACAGGGACAGATACGCAGTATTTT. Translation gives CASRQTGTDTQYF.

The V call is TRBV7-2, the J call TRBJ1-4, with TRBD1 identical over 11 bases. The V gene's germline CDR1 is SGHTA and CDR2 FQGNSA. This CDR3 spans 18 amino acids. The V and J ends lost 5 bases and 0 bases, in that order; junction bases with no gene match: 8. CDR3 sequence: CASSGGQGALTTNEKLFF. In DNA form, the CDR3 reads TGTGCCAGCAGCGGAGGACAGGGGGCCCTGACAACTAATGAAAAACTGTTTTTT.

The chain couples TRBV18 to TRBJ1-2; TRBD1 aligns across 9 bases. CDR1 is KGHSH, CDR2 LQKENI, per germline. The V gene end was trimmed by 3 bases and the J gene end by 0 bases; junction bases not matched to a gene: 11. This CDR3 contains 18 residues. The CDR3 DNA reads TGTGCCAGCTCACCGCAGGACAGGGGCGACCTCACTAACTATGGCTACACCTTC. It encodes CASSPQDRGDLTNYGYTF.

The chain uses TRBV7-8 and TRBJ2-5, with D perhaps TRBD2 (5 bases). CDR3 length equals 16 residues. Germline CDR1 SGHVS, CDR2 FQNEAQ. Trimming removed 5 bases at V and 3 bases at J, with 19 bases between. CDR3 coding DNA: TGTGCCAGCAGCCTCACTCAAGGGCTAGCTGAAGAGACCCAGTACTTC. Residues: CASSLTQGLAEETQYF.

The chain carries TRBV7-3 and TRBJ2-1; D might be TRBD1 (5 bases). The germline CDR1 and CDR2 sequences are SGHTA and FQGTGA. Trimming took off 1 base at V and 2 bases at J, with 15 bases between the two ends. CDR3 length: 17 residues. CDR3 in amino acids: CASSLKEDSAAYNEQFF. CDR3 DNA: TGTGCCAGCAGCTTAAAGGAAGACAGTGCCGCCTACAATGAGCAGTTCTTC.

The CDR3 sequence is CASSDSGTGAYEQYF. CDR3 bases: TGTGCCAGCAGTGACTCAGGGACTGGAGCCTACGAGCAGTACTTC. The rearrangement links TRBV6-4 to TRBJ2-7; TRBD2 is a possible D gene (6 bases). The CDR3 extends over 15 amino acids. Trimming cost V 0 bases and J 2 bases, with 11 bases left between them. Germline V gene lookup returns CDR1 MRHNA and CDR2 SNTAGT.

The rearrangement joins TRBV29-1 to TRBJ2-3; D may be TRBD1 (5 bases). V lost 7 bases and J 6 bases, leaving 17 bases between the germline ends. Germline V lookup: CDR1 SQVTM, CDR2 ANQGSEA. The CDR3 runs 13 residues. The CDR3 nucleotides read TGCAGCGCCTCGGGTCAGAAGGGGGATACGCAGTATTTT. Protein: CSASGQKGDTQYF.

The chain combines TRBV7-6 with TRBJ2-3; TRBD2 agrees at 7 bases. Germline CDR1 and CDR2: SGHVS and FNYEAQ. The ends lost 1 base at V and 5 bases at J; junction bases unmatched: 3. The CDR3 covers 14 residues. CDR3: CASSLERGRDTQYF. The CDR3 nucleotides read TGTGCCAGCAGCTTAGAGCGGGGAAGAGATACGCAGTATTTT. Together with reference TRBV7-6 and TRBJ2-3, the CDR3 gives the full variable domain: GAGVSQSPRYKVTKRGQDVALRCDPISGHVSLYWYRQALGQGPEFLTYFNYEAQQDKSGLPNDRFSAERPEGSISTLTIQRTEQRDSAMYRCASSLERGRDTQYFGPGTRLTVL.

The chain is built from TRBV10-3 and TRBJ2-7; D is possibly TRBD2 (5 bases). The germline V gene encodes CDR1 ENHRY and CDR2 SYGVKD. Trimming stripped 10 bases from V and 0 bases from J, with 10 bases between. The CDR3 runs 12 residues. In DNA, the CDR3 is TGTGCCACCAAGGCGGGCTCCTACGAGCAGTACTTC. It yields the protein CATKAGSYEQYF.

The V call is TRBV6-5, the J call TRBJ2-5; tentatively, D is TRBD2 (7 bases). The CDR3 consists of 14 residues. V shed 5 bases and J shed 0 bases, with 10 bases lying between them. Germline V gene data show CDR1 as MNHEY and CDR2 as SVGAGI. CDR3: CASSAGAYQETQYF. Here the CDR3 DNA reads TGTGCCAGCAGTGCGGGGGCGTACCAAGAGACCCAGTACTTC.

The rearrangement links TRBV19 to TRBJ2-1, with TRBD2 as a possible D gene (5 bases). Per the germline V gene, CDR1 is LNHDA and CDR2 is SQIVND (reference sequence). The CDR3 extends over 12 amino acids. Trimming left V 2 bases short and J 12 bases short, with 11 bases between. The CDR3 region is CASSISSAGQFF. Here the CDR3 DNA reads TGTGCCAGTAGTATAAGTAGCGCCGGGCAGTTCTTC. The full variable domain, completed using reference TRBV19 and TRBJ2-1, is DGGITQSPKYLFRKEGQNVTLSCEQNLNHDAMYWYRQDPGQGLRLIYYSQIVNDFQKGDIAEGYSVSREKKESFPLTVTSAQKNPTAFYLCASSISSAGQFFGPGTRLTVL.

CDR3 in amino acids: CASRGQGVGTEAFF. The CDR3 coding sequence is TGTGCCAGCAGGGGACAGGGCGTGGGGACTGAAGCTTTCTTT. The gene calls are TRBV2 and TRBJ1-1; 9 bases agree with TRBD1. Trimming removed 6 bases from V and 5 bases from J; junction bases left unmatched: 7. The CDR3 covers 14 residues. Per germline, CDR1 SNHLY and CDR2 FYNNEI.

The chain links TRBV7-2 to TRBJ2-3; 7 positions match TRBD1. The CDR3 length is 16 residues. Germline CDR1 is SGHTA and CDR2 is FQGNSA. V lost 4 bases and J lost 4; bases outside the gene matches: 11. CDR3 region: CASSWWGQPNSDTQYF. The CDR3 region has the DNA TGTGCCAGCAGCTGGTGGGGACAGCCGAACTCAGATACGCAGTATTTT.

V is TRBV5-1 and J is TRBJ2-5; 12 bases match TRBD1. The ends lost 4 bases at V and 4 bases at J; junction bases unmatched: 8. Germline assignment: CDR1 SGHRS and CDR2 YFSETQ. This CDR3 spans 16 amino acids. The chain's CDR3 is CASSPQGQGARETQYF. The CDR3 region has the DNA TGCGCCAGCAGCCCCCAGGGACAGGGGGCGCGAGAGACCCAGTACTTC.

The chain links TRBV5-1 to TRBJ2-2; TRBD2 matches 9 bases. The V and J ends lost 2 bases and 5 bases, in that order; junction bases with no gene match: 1. The CDR3 loop spans 14 amino acids. The germline V gene has CDR1 SGHRS and CDR2 YFSETQ. The CDR3 sequence: CASSLTSGTGELFF. CDR3 sequence (DNA): TGCGCCAGCAGCTTAACTAGCGGGACCGGGGAGCTGTTTTTT. Full variable domain (outside the CDR3, taken from reference TRBV5-1 and TRBJ2-2): KAGVTQTPRYLIKTRGQQVTLSCSPISGHRSVSWYQQTPGQGLQFLFEYFSETQRNKGNFPGRFSGRQFSNSRSEMNVSTLELGDSALYLCASSLTSGTGELFFGEGSRLTVL.

J is TRBJ2-2 and V is TRBV5-4; the D is unclear. CDR1 and CDR2 (germline): SGHNT, YYREEE (reference sequence). This CDR3 comprises 16 residues. The V end was cut by 4 bases, the J end by 6 bases, with 19 bases between. The CDR3 DNA is TGTGCCAGCAGCGTTGACATTTATTCGTCCGCCGGGGAGCTGTTTTTT. Protein: CASSVDIYSSAGELFF.

The chain links TRBV10-3 to TRBJ1-1, with a tentative D call TRBD1 (5 bases). CDR1 ENHRY and CDR2 SYGVKD come from the germline V gene. The CDR3 sequence is 16 residues long. V lost 0 bases to trimming and J lost 0 bases, with 11 bases between them. The CDR3 is CAISESQGWMNTEAFF. The CDR3 nucleotides are TGTGCCATCAGTGAGTCCCAGGGTTGGATGAACACTGAAGCTTTCTTT.

The V gene is TRBV5-1, the J gene TRBJ2-7, with D unresolved. The CDR3 totals 13 residues. Per the germline V gene, CDR1 is SGHRS and CDR2 is YFSETQ. Deletions cut 0 bases from V and 5 bases from J, with 9 bases between. The CDR3 DNA reads TGCGCCAGCAGCTTGGCCCTTGGAGACGAGCAGTACTTC. Translating it yields CASSLALGDEQYF.

The chain carries TRBV5-8 and TRBJ2-3; 12 nucleotides line up with TRBD2. With 5 bases clipped from V and 6 bases from J, the junction kept 10 bases outside the gene matches. Germline assignment: CDR1 SGHTS and CDR2 YDEGEE. CDR3 length: 16 amino acids. CDR3 DNA: TGTGCCAGCAGACAACCCCTAGCGGGGGGGCCCGATACGCAGTATTTT. Translating gives CASRQPLAGGPDTQYF.